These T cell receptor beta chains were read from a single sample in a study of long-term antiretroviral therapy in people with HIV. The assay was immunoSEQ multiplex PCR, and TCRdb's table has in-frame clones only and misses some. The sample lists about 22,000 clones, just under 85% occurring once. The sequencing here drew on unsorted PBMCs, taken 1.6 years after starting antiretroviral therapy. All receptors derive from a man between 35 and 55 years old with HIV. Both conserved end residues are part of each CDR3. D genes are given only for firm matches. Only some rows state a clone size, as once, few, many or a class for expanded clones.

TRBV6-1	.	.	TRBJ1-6	TGTGCCAGCAGTGCGGGGCCCGGGGGGACCTATAATTCACCCCTCCACTTT	CASSAGPGGTYNSPLHF
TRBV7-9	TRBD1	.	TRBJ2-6	TGTGCCAGCAGCCCCGTGGGACAGGGGGTGTCTGGGGCCAACGTCCTGACTTTC	CASSPVGQGVSGANVLTF
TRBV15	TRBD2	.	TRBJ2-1	TGTGCCACCAGCAGAGACTGGCTAAGCGGGATGGTCTACAATGAGCAGTTCTTC	CATSRDWLSGMVYNEQFF
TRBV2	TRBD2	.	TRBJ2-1	TGTGCCAGCAGTGATTCCGGGACTAGCGGGATCTATGAGCAGTTCTTC	CASSDSGTSGIYEQFF
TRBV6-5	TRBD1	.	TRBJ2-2	TGTGCCAGCAGTCCGGGACAGACGAACACCGGGGAGCTGTTTTTT	CASSPGQTNTGELFF
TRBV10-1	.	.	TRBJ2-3	TGCGCCAGCAGTGAGTTAGACACCCGCACAGATACGCAGTATTTT	CASSELDTRTDTQYF
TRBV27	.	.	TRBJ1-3	TGTGCCAGCAGTTCCCGGGACGTGGGAAACACCATATATTTT	CASSSRDVGNTIYF
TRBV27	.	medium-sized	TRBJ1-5	TGTGCCAGCAGTTTAATGGGAAGAGGCAATCAGCCCCAGCATTTT	CASSLMGRGNQPQHF
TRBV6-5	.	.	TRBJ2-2	TGTGCCATCAGTGAGGCCGGGGAGCTGTTTTTT	CAISEAGELFF
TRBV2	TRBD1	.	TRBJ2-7	TGTGCCAGCGGACCGGGACAGGGCTACGAGCAGTACTTC	CASGPGQGYEQYF
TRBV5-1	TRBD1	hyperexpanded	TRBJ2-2	TGCGCCAGCAGCTTACAGGGGGCCGGGGAGCTGTTTTTT	CASSLQGAGELFF
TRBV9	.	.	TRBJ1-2	TGTGCCAGCAGCGCCTCCGGTCGGGCAGACTTTATGCGTGGCTACACCTTC	CASSASGRADFMRGYTF
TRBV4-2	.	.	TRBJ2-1	TGTGCCAGCAGCCAAAGTTTAACGGAAATCTCCTACAATGAGCAGTTCTTC	CASSQSLTEISYNEQFF
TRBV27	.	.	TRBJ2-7	TGTGCCAGCAAGGCGTACCGGGGGAGCTACGAGCAGTACTTC	CASKAYRGSYEQYF
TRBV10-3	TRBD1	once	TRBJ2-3	TGTGCCATCAGGACCGGGACAGACACAGATACGCAGTATTTT	CAIRTGTDTDTQYF
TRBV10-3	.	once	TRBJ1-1	TGTGCCATCACCTGGGACGGGAACACTGAAGCTTTCTTT	CAITWDGNTEAFF
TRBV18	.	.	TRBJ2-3	TGTGCCAGCTCAGCGATGACAGGTCCTCTTAGCACAGATACGCAGTATTTT	CASSAMTGPLSTDTQYF
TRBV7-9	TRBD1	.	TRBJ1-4	TGTGCCAGCAGCTCAAACAGGGGATCGACTAATGAAAAACTGTTTTTT	CASSSNRGSTNEKLFF
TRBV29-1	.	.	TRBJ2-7	TGCAGCGTTGAAGAAAGGATGGGTAGCGAGCAGTACTTC	CSVEERMGSEQYF
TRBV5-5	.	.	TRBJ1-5	TGTGCCAGCAGCTCGTCAGGGTATAGCAATCAGCCCCAGCATTTT	CASSSSGYSNQPQHF
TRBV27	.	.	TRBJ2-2	TGTGCCAGCAGTTTTACTTACACCGGGGAGCTGTTTTTT	CASSFTYTGELFF
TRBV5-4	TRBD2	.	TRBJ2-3	TGTGCCAGCAGCCCAGGGACTAGCGGAAACACAGATACGCAGTATTTT	CASSPGTSGNTDTQYF
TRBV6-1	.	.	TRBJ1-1	TGTGCCAGCAGTGTGCGAGCCCTCACTGAAGCTTTCTTT	CASSVRALTEAFF
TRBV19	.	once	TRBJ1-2	TGTGCCAGTAGTATTGGCCTAACTAACTATGGCTACACCTTC	CASSIGLTNYGYTF
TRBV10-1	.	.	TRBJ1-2	TGCGCCAGCAGTGAGTCGGTGGGAGAGTCCAACTATGGCTACACCTTC	CASSESVGESNYGYTF
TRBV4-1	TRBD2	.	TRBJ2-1	TGCGCCAGCAGCCAAGATCTGACTAGCGGGGGGAGAGGTGAGCAGTTCTTC	CASSQDLTSGGRGEQFF